This TCR beta chain was profiled in a study of shared clonotypes between healthy human individuals (dated by TCRdb to the early 2020s). Concerning the study at large: The cohort included three men and a couple of women between 18 and 49 years of age. For each donor, three plates each were used for CD4 naive and CD4 memory, two plates were used for CD8 naive, and one plate was used for CD8 memory. To estimate repertoire size and how much clonotypes are shared between individuals, the study performed deep sequencing of blood TCR repertoires from five healthy adults. Different laboratories and diverse techniques were used to prepare libraries and sequence TCR repertoires, to increase sequencing depth and limit assay-specific biases. Each donor's leukapheresis produced roughly between roughly 0.94 and 9.5 billion PBMCs. Study-level results and caveats: The genetic and exposure-history diversity represented was limited by the small number of donors. Compared with non-shared clonotypes, clonotypes shared by all four sorted-subset donors had higher generation probabilities. Only blood was sampled, and tissue TCR repertoires likely differ from those in blood. Estimated clonotype richness was generally larger for naive than for memory subsets. About 5% of naive CD4, 3.5% of naive CD8, about 2.4% of memory CD4, and around 0.42% of memory CD8 clonotypes were shared across a few donors. Rarefaction of sorted-subset datasets indicated incomplete sequencing despite the large sequencing depth. Based on pairwise subsampling, the degree of clonotype sharing among donors was expected to be affected by sequencing depth.

Healthy HIV-negative adults with no recently reported acute infections or vaccinations were included as donors. All donors were Caucasian adults living in Nashville, Tennessee, USA. CD4+ T cells were enriched by magnetic negative selection, after which naive cells were positively selected on CD45RA and the negative fraction was taken as the memory subset. Blood was obtained by leukapheresis, after which PBMCs were separated by Ficoll-Histopaque density gradient centrifugation and cryopreserved in liquid nitrogen vapor phase. Purity and quantity of every magnetically sorted T cell population were checked by analytical flow cytometry. Genomic DNA was isolated from each sorted fraction and quantified by UV absorbance on a Nanodrop 2000c. The CDR3 runs 14 residues from the cysteine to the phenylalanine. The CDR3 DNA has 42 bases and is translated from base 1. CDR1 and CDR2, looked up from the germline V gene (reference sequence), are MNHNY and SVGAGI. The V end loses 4 bases and the J end loses 7 bases, and a stretch of 13 bases separates them.

Using the deep immunoSEQ assay, multiplex PCR amplified TCR CDR3 regions from genomic DNA. Genomic DNA extracted from each cell subset was distributed evenly over all wells of several immunoSEQ 96-well plates, and each plate served as one replicate. Each replicate PCR for sorted subsets received around 0.2 ug genomic DNA, equal to roughly 30,000 T cell genomes. Purified libraries were measured with a Qubit 3.0 fluorometer, size-checked on a Bioanalyzer 2100, and measured again with the KAPA Library Quantification kit. Each immunoSEQ 96-well plate was sequenced on its own single-read 150-cycle Illumina NextSeq 550 flow cell. In the authors' own workflow: Because only junctional sequences without quality scores were contained in the immunoSEQ output, filtering matching that applied to full-length reads could not be performed. Sequences were annotated with PyIR, a Python wrapper for IgBLAST v1.9, using IMGT germline references to assign V/J genes and CDR3. Reads were filtered out if the reads had weak V/J assignments (E-value above 1e-6), no CDR3, stop codons, out-of-frame junctions, or ambiguous translated residues. A V3J clonotype was defined by an identical inferred V gene, J gene, and CDR3 amino acid sequence. To compute the percentage overlap between repertoires, the number of shared unique clonotypes was divided by the size of the smaller repertoire. RTK rarefaction, the Chao1 estimator, and Recon v2.1 estimates of unobserved clonotypes were used to assess repertoire richness. For all TCRbeta clonotypes obtained by the gDNA method from a few donors, generation probabilities were computed with OLGA. TCRdb mirrors the immuneACCESS table, restricted to in-frame sequences. Some clones are absent from its copies; in checked studies, under half trace to an unresolved V gene, and the reason for the others is unknown. That table furnishes V, J and clone size, whereas the DNA furnished D and trimming. Across this sample there are some 1.1 million clones, with approximately 75% seen only once. 0.85% to 1% of the sample is held by the ten biggest clonotypes.

Note on this clone: It lacks a known antigen. No base quality information exists; no much larger clone differs at one position.

The sequenced sample consisted of memory CD4+ T cells from PBMCs. The sample's cell subset or site label, in plain terms: CD45RA-negative fraction. Recombination linked TRBV6-6 to TRBJ1-4; perhaps TRBD1 is the D gene, with 6 bases matching. The sequence was collected from a man younger than 35 in good health. Some clones in this sample may be carry-over from other donors' samples. DNA sequence: TGTGCCAGCAGTTCGAGGGGGACCGTTGAAAAACTGTTTTTT. It translates as CASSSRGTVEKLFF.